This TCR beta chain comes out of a study of blood T cells in healthy people across ages (dated by TCRdb to the mid-2010s). In the study overall: In model experiments, template switching captured about one uniquely barcoded TCR beta cDNA molecule for every two T cells. Age-related changes in TCR beta repertoire diversity were measured in the study by deep sequencing normalized with unique cDNA molecular identifiers. The donors were split into four age groups: young (average 16 years), middle-aged (about 40), aged (62) and long-lived (over 75). To avoid experimental bias, donors of different ages were randomly spread across the sequencing lanes. For two donors (one aged 18 to 29 and one aged 80 or older), the study analyzed two additional independent replicas of 1 million unique cDNA reads from the same blood draw. What the study reported, not specific to this receptor: Because donor CMV infection status was unknown, age-related changes in expanded clonotypes were potentially confounded. As age increased, observed TCR beta diversity per million T cells dropped in a roughly linear way, and a significant reduction was already evident by age 40. Estimates of total diversity from one million sequenced T cells were regarded as lower bounds and underestimates. Compared with the aged group, more naive CD4+ T cells, fewer expanded clones and increased TCR diversity were shown by the long-lived group, suggesting age selection. Conclusive comparison of naive and antigen-experienced compartments was prevented by the profiling of bulk unsorted PBMCs. The percentage of naive T cells measured by flow cytometry correlated strongly with observed TCR beta diversity.

The library relied on 5' RACE. Sequenced on an Illumina HiSeq 2500. The second PCR ran for roughly 7 to 11 cycles and used a J-beta primer mix along with a sample-barcoded 5' primer. A unique molecular identifier was introduced onto each TCR beta cDNA molecule by a template-switch 5' adaptor carrying 12 random nucleotides. At least 2.5 million CDR3-containing paired-end reads were obtained from each sample. First-strand cDNA synthesis was performed from all RNA using the Mint cDNA synthesis kit, with priming by a TRBC-specific oligonucleotide. Following uracil-DNA glycosylase treatment, a first 18-cycle PCR with universal primers M1SS and BC2_uni_R was performed on all cDNA. The source study handled its data this way. For normalization, 1 million high-quality reads, each with a distinct molecular identifier, were randomly selected from each sample. Reads with shared molecular identifiers were discarded instead of being binned into consensus sequences. CDR3 identification, clonotype clustering and error correction used MiTCR with a Q25 quality threshold and the strictest error-elimination algorithm. Lower-bound total TCR beta diversity was estimated with a nonparametric unseen species model using Euler transformation. The public reads were reprocessed in TCRdb via fastp at Q25 and MiXCR, keeping in-frame beta chains. Rows merge per CDR3 protein into single entries with the most common DNA and genes. TCRdb's processing, not the authors', yielded these V and J calls. The sample has 780,000 or so distinct CDR3 sequences on record, 53% of them singletons. The top ten constitute roughly 37% of the sample.

The donors were around 39 Caucasian individuals from Russia, aged roughly 6 to 100 years, who were systemically healthy. Each donor gave about 9.2 milliliters of peripheral blood, drawn into EDTA-treated Vacutainer tubes. Ficoll-Paque density-gradient centrifugation was used to isolate PBMCs, with at least 6 million per sample. Total RNA was extracted from PBMCs with Trizol reagent, with at least 5.5 micrograms obtained per sample. Naive CD45RAhigh/CD27high T cell percentages were measured by flow cytometry on a PBMC aliquot from every donor. V is cut by 3 bases and J by 6 bases, and the space between the germline ends is 11 bases. The CDR3 numbers 13 residues from cysteine through phenylalanine. Only the CDR3 region is kept as DNA, spanning 39 bases read in frame from base 1. Worth noting for this clonotype: No cognate antigen has been identified for it. No clone much larger than this one lies a single base away; base qualities are absent.

The chain joins TRBV12-3 or TRBV12-4 to TRBJ1-2; D gene: possibly TRBD1, on 5 matching bases. The sequencing sample was made of blood. The clonotype comes from a man of 80 years or more in good health. The sequenced DNA: TGTGCCAGCAGTTTGGGGCAGTTGGATGGCTACACCTTC. Its translation is CASSLGQLDGYTF.